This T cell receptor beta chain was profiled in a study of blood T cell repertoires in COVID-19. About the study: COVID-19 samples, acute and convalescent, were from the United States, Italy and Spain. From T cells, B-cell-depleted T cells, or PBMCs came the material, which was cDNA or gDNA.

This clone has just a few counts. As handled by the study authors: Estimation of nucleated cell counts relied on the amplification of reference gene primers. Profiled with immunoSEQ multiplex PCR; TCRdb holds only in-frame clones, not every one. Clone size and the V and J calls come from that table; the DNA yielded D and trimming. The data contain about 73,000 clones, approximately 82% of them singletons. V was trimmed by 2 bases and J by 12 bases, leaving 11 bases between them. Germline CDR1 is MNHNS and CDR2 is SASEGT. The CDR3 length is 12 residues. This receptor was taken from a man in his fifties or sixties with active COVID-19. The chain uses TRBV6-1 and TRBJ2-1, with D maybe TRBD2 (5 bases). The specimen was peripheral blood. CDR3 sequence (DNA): TGTGCCAGCAGTGAAAGCGACGGGGTGCAGTTCTTC. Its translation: CASSESDGVQFF.